This record looks at one T cell receptor beta chain sequence and its context. CDR3 length: 16 residues. Germline CDR1 SGHDT, CDR2 YYEEEE. V shed 2 bases, J shed 5 bases, and the junction held 7 bases outside the gene matches. The data belong to a study of blood T cell repertoires in COVID-19. Study in general: Acute-phase and convalescent COVID-19 samples originated in the United States, Italy and Spain.

Per the study methods: Amplification with reference gene primers provided the estimates of nucleated cell counts. The protocol was immunoSEQ multiplex PCR, while the TCRdb copy is restricted to in-frame clones and leaves out a portion. V and J calls and clone size come straight from that table; D and trimming were deduced from the DNA. The sample contains a few hundred thousand clones, 70% to 90% of which appear only once. Sequencing used peripheral blood. The chain couples TRBV5-6 to TRBJ1-5; 10 nucleotides agree with TRBD1. This sequence originates from a man aged 55 to 70 with acute or convalescent COVID-19. For the CDR3, the DNA is TGTGCCAGCAGCTTCGACAGGGGGCGTGGGGATCAGCCCCAGCATTTT. This codes for CASSFDRGRGDQPQHF.